This is a list of T cell receptor beta chains from one sample in a study of Ad26.COV2.S vaccination and SARS-CoV-2 variants. TCRdb keeps only in-frame clones here, not all; method: immunoSEQ multiplex PCR. Counted here are around 450,000 clones, about 88% occurring once; the ten biggest clones make up 1.7%. This specimen was peripheral blood, taken in a trial of Ad26.COV2.S vaccine versus placebo. These receptors all come from a person between 18 and 60 years old who received the Ad26.COV2.S COVID-19 vaccine or a placebo. Both conserved end residues are part of each CDR3. D genes are given only for firm matches. Some rows have no size entry. The others give once, few or many, or a class for an expanded clone.

>TRBD1|TRBJ2-5|-|TRBV7-7
TGTGCTAGCAGCTTAGCGCCGGGACAGGGGGAAGAGACCCAGTACTTC
CASSLAPGQGEETQYF
>TRBD2|TRBJ2-7|-|TRBV30
TGTGCCTGGAGCGAAGGGACTAGCGGGACCTACGAGCAGTACTTC
CAWSEGTSGTYEQYF
>-|TRBJ1-2|-|TRBV9
TGTGCCAGCAGCGCGACCAACTATGGCTACACCTTC
CASSATNYGYTF
>-|TRBJ1-2|-|TRBV27
TGTGCCAGCAGTTTATCGGGGGGGATTGGGGTCTATGGCTACACCTTC
CASSLSGGIGVYGYTF
>-|TRBJ2-1|-|TRBV29-1
TGCAGCAAGAGGGGGGTTTTGGAGCAGTTCTTC
CSKRGVLEQFF
>TRBD1|TRBJ2-7|few|TRBV5-1
TGCGCCAGCAGCTTGGACCCGGGACAGATCTACGAGCAGTACTTC
CASSLDPGQIYEQYF
>-|TRBJ1-6|-|TRBV6-5
TGTGCCAGCAGGAGGGAGAGCTCCTATAATTCACCCCTCCACTTT
CASRRESSYNSPLHF
>-|TRBJ1-4|once|TRBV30
TGTGCCTGGAGTGTACGGGCAGCAACTAATGAAAAACTGTTTTTT
CAWSVRAATNEKLFF
>-|TRBJ1-6|once|TRBV30
TGTGCCTGGAGTGGGGGATGGGATTCACCCCTCCACTTT
CAWSGGWDSPLHF
>-|TRBJ1-1|-|TRBV27
TGTGCCAGCAGGCGGAGGAACCGAAACCTTGAAGCTTTCTTT
CASRRRNRNLEAFF
>TRBD2|TRBJ2-3|-|TRBV14
TGTGCCAGCAGCCAAGAATGGGGGGGAGTTGAAGATACGCAGTATTTT
CASSQEWGGVEDTQYF
>-|TRBJ2-5|-|TRBV7-2
TGTGCCAGCAGCTTAGCAGGGACGCCCCAGGAGACCCAGTACTTC
CASSLAGTPQETQYF
>-|TRBJ1-4|-|TRBV2
TGTGCCAGCAGTGCGGGGGGGAAGAATAGTGAAAAACTGTTTTTT
CASSAGGKNSEKLFF
>-|TRBJ1-1|-|TRBV20-1
TGCAGCGGCTCCTTCAAAGCTTTCTTT
CSGSFKAFF
>-|TRBJ1-6|-|TRBV30
TGTGCCTGGACTAAAGGCCTACAGGATTCACCCCTCCACTTT
CAWTKGLQDSPLHF
>-|TRBJ2-5|-|TRBV12-3/TRBV12-4
TGTGCCAGCCGCCAGCAGTACCAAGAGACCCAGTACTTC
CASRQQYQETQYF
>-|TRBJ1-1|-|TRBV6-5
TGTGCCAGCAGTTACCTCGGGGGGGCTTTCTTT
CASSYLGGAFF
>TRBD1|TRBJ1-4|-|TRBV6-5
TGTGCCAGCAGCCCGACAGGGGGCGATGAAAAACTGTTTTTT
CASSPTGGDEKLFF
>-|TRBJ2-2|-|TRBV6-2/TRBV6-3
TGTGCCAGCAGTTCAATACCTCAGGGGTCCGGGGAGCTGTTTTTT
CASSSIPQGSGELFF
>-|TRBJ1-2|-|TRBV28
TGTGCCAGCAGTTTAAAGGGGTACTATGGCTACACCTTC
CASSLKGYYGYTF
>TRBD1|TRBJ1-4|-|TRBV7-9
TGTGCCAGCAGCCAGACAGGGGGTAATGAAAAACTGTTTTTT
CASSQTGGNEKLFF
>-|TRBJ2-2|-|TRBV18
TGTGCCAGCTCACTACTGAGTAAAGCGAACACCGGGGAGCTGTTTTTT
CASSLLSKANTGELFF
>TRBD1|TRBJ2-7|few|TRBV2
TGTGCCAGCAGGACTCCGGGACAGGGGGCTGGATCCTACGAGCAGTACTTC
CASRTPGQGAGSYEQYF
>-|TRBJ2-5|-|TRBV3-1/TRBV3-2
TGTGCCAGCAGCCGGGCAGACCCAACGGCCCAGTACTTC
CASSRADPTAQYF
>TRBD1|TRBJ2-2|-|TRBV19
TGTGCCAGCCCACAGGGGGGCCTGAACACCGGGGAGCTGTTTTTT
CASPQGGLNTGELFF
>-|TRBJ1-2|few|TRBV6-5
TGTGCCAGCAGTTACACCGGACACTATGGCTACACCTTC
CASSYTGHYGYTF
>TRBD1|TRBJ2-7|-|TRBV9
TGTGCCAGCAGCGTAGTGGACAGGGCAAACGAGCAGTACTTC
CASSVVDRANEQYF
>-|TRBJ1-6|-|TRBV5-1
TGCGCCAGCAGCTGGGACCGGGTCTCAAATTCACCCCTCCACTTT
CASSWDRVSNSPLHF
>-|TRBJ2-7|-|TRBV6-5
TGTGCCACCCAACGGACAGCTAGCTCCTACGAGCAGTACTTC
CATQRTASSYEQYF
>-|TRBJ1-2|once|TRBV27
TGTGCCAGCAGTTTAACCGGGGACTACTATGGCTACACCTTC
CASSLTGDYYGYTF
>-|TRBJ2-7|-|TRBV18
TGTGCCAGCTCACCTGGTCCATACGAGCAGTACTTC
CASSPGPYEQYF
>-|TRBJ2-1|-|TRBV20-1
TGCAGTGCTACCGGATACAATGAGCAGTTCTTC
CSATGYNEQFF
>-|TRBJ1-2|-|TRBV3-1/TRBV3-2
TGTGCCAGCAGCCAAGCGGGGGAGCGGGGCTACACCTTC
CASSQAGERGYTF
>TRBD2|TRBJ2-7|few|TRBV18
TGTGCCAGCTCACCAGATATTAGGGCTAGCGGGAACTACGAGCAGTACTTC
CASSPDIRASGNYEQYF
>-|TRBJ1-2|-|TRBV4-1
TGCGCCAGCAGCCAAGTTACAGGGTACTATGGCTACACCTTC
CASSQVTGYYGYTF
>TRBD1|TRBJ2-3|-|TRBV2
TGTGCCAGCAGGGACAGGGGGCCAGATACGCAGTATTTT
CASRDRGPDTQYF
>-|TRBJ2-7|-|TRBV9
TGTGCCAGCAGCGTAGCGGAGAGCTCCTACGAGCAGTACTTC
CASSVAESSYEQYF
>-|TRBJ1-5|-|TRBV7-2
TGTGCCAGCAGCTTAGCGCAGGGTCAGCCCCAGCATTTT
CASSLAQGQPQHF
>-|TRBJ1-6|-|TRBV19
TGTGCCAGTAGCCGAGACAGGAGCAATTTGCCCCTCCACTTT
CASSRDRSNLPLHF
>-|TRBJ1-6|-|TRBV7-9
TGTGCCAGCAGCCCCCTCGGGTTGGGTAATTCACCCCTCCACTTT
CASSPLGLGNSPLHF
>-|TRBJ2-3|-|TRBV18
TGTGCCAGCTCACAAGGACAACAGGATACGCAGTATTTT
CASSQGQQDTQYF
>-|TRBJ1-2|-|TRBV9
TGTGCCAGCAGTGTAGGGCCAAATGGCTACACCTTC
CASSVGPNGYTF
>-|TRBJ1-6|-|TRBV3-1/TRBV3-2
TGTGCCAGCAGCCCCGGCACGGGCTATTCACCCCTCCACTTT
CASSPGTGYSPLHF
>TRBD2|TRBJ2-7|-|TRBV7-2
TGTGCCAGCAGCTATAGCGGGATAAACTACGAGCAGTACTTC
CASSYSGINYEQYF
>-|TRBJ1-1|-|TRBV5-1
TGCGCCAGCAGCACCTCATTCAGGGATGGAGGGATGAACACTGAAGCTTTCTTT
CASSTSFRDGGMNTEAFF
>TRBD1|TRBJ2-2|-|TRBV3-1/TRBV3-2
TGTGCCAGCAGCCCTTCCGGGACAGGTAACACCGGGGAGCTGTTTTTT
CASSPSGTGNTGELFF
>TRBD1|TRBJ2-7|-|TRBV27
TGTGCCAGCAGTTCGACCACGAGAGCCGGGACAGGGGTGGAGCAGTACTTC
CASSSTTRAGTGVEQYF
>TRBD2|TRBJ2-1|-|TRBV9
TGTGCCAGCAGCGCCACGCGGGGGGGCCCGAATGAGCAGTTCTTC
CASSATRGGPNEQFF
>-|TRBJ2-3|-|TRBV28
TGTGCCAGCAGCAATCCGGGACTCACAAGCACAGATACGCAGTATTTT
CASSNPGLTSTDTQYF
>-|TRBJ1-5|-|TRBV28
TGTGCCAGCAGTTGGACAGCGTGGGGCAATCAGCCCCAGCATTTT
CASSWTAWGNQPQHF
>-|TRBJ1-2|-|TRBV5-1
TGCGCCAGCAGCTTGGATCAGGGCGGCTATGGCTACACCTTC
CASSLDQGGYGYTF
>-|TRBJ2-7|-|TRBV4-2
TGTGCCAGCAGCCAACGGGATCCTCCCTACGAGCAGTACTTC
CASSQRDPPYEQYF
>-|TRBJ1-2|-|TRBV27
TGTGCCAGCAGCTCGGGACGGATAAACTATGGCTACACCTTC
CASSSGRINYGYTF
>-|TRBJ1-1|once|TRBV18
TGTGCCAGCTCACCCAGGGAGATACACACTGAAGCTTTCTTT
CASSPREIHTEAFF
>-|TRBJ2-2|-|TRBV27
TGTGCCAGCAGTGTACAGGGCCGGACCGGGGAGCTGTTTTTT
CASSVQGRTGELFF
>TRBD1|TRBJ1-6|-|TRBV7-2
TGTGCCAGCAGCTTAAGAACAGGGGGATCTAGCTCCTATAATTCACCCCTCCACTTT
CASSLRTGGSSSYNSPLHF
>TRBD1|TRBJ1-5|few|TRBV9
TGTGCCAGCAGCGATGGGACAGGGGTGCGGCCCCAGCATTTT
CASSDGTGVRPQHF
>-|TRBJ2-7|-|TRBV28
TGTGCCAGCAGTTCTTGGGGGTCCAGCTCCTACGAGCAGTACTTC
CASSSWGSSSYEQYF
>-|TRBJ2-1|-|TRBV5-1
TGCGCCAGCAGCTTCTCGTATAGGGGGATCTACAATGAGCAGTTCTTC
CASSFSYRGIYNEQFF